The 3 T cell receptor beta chains in this list originate from one sample, sequenced in a study of T cells in localized non-small cell lung cancer. Here immunoSEQ multiplex PCR was the method, and the copy in TCRdb shows in-frame clones only, minus some. Of more than 12,000 clones in the sample, around 81% were seen once. The source was peripheral blood, collected before any cancer treatment. These receptors were collected from a female donor aged 60 or older with stage I squamous cell lung carcinoma.

This clone showed up just once. This rearrangement joins TRBV7-6 to TRBJ2-7; weak D call: TRBD1 (6 bases). Germline-derived CDR1 and CDR2 are SGHVS and FNYEAQ. The CDR3 is 13 amino acids. V dropped 5 bases and J dropped 3 bases, with 11 bases sitting between them. The CDR3: CASSPGTYYEQYF. The CDR3, as DNA: TGTGCCAGCAGCCCCGGGACATACTACGAGCAGTACTTC.

The rearrangement joins TRBV7-9 to TRBJ1-2; perhaps TRBD1 as D (5 bases). Trimming removed 4 bases from V and 5 bases from J, with 17 bases in between. Germline V gene lookup returns CDR1 SEHNR and CDR2 FQNEAQ (reference sequence). This CDR3 spans 15 amino acids. The CDR3 protein is CASSYSGGEVYGYTF. The CDR3 coding sequence is TGTGCCAGCAGCTACTCTGGGGGGGAGGTGTATGGCTACACCTTC.

The V and J genes are TRBV9 and TRBJ2-1, with D possibly being TRBD2 (5 bases). The V end was cut by 0 bases, the J end by 7 bases, with 8 bases between. This CDR3 is built from 13 residues. Germline-derived CDR1 and CDR2 are SGDLS and YYNGEE. The CDR3 loop reads CASSVAPGNEQFF. The CDR3 bases are TGTGCCAGCAGCGTAGCCCCGGGAAATGAGCAGTTCTTC.